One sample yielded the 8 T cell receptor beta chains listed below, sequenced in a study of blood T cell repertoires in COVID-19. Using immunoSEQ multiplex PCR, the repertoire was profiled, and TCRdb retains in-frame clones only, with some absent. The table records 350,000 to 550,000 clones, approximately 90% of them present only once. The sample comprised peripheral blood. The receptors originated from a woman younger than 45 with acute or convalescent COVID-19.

The CDR3 sequence: CASRTTNSDTQYF. The CDR3 bases are TGTGCCAGCAGAACGACAAATTCAGATACGCAGTATTTT. The chain combines TRBV2 with TRBJ2-3; the D is unclear. Trimming removed 6 bases from V and 4 bases from J, with 11 bases in between. CDR3 length equals 13 residues. Per germline, CDR1 SNHLY and CDR2 FYNNEI.

The CDR3 spells CASNQGQRLGGYTF. The CDR3 DNA is TGTGCCTCAAATCAGGGACAGCGTTTGGGGGGCTACACCTTC. V usage is TRBV5-6 and J usage is TRBJ1-2; 7 bases map to TRBD1. The CDR3 consists of 14 residues. Germline V gene sequence: CDR1 SGHDT, CDR2 YYEEEE. V was clipped by 10 bases and J by 8 bases; unmatched bases: 17.

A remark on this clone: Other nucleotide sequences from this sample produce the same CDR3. The CDR3 reads CAISRDREETQYF. DNA of the CDR3: TGTGCCATCAGCAGGGACAGGGAAGAGACCCAGTACTTC. The chain carries TRBV10-3 and TRBJ2-5; TRBD1 agrees at 9 bases. V lost 6 bases and J lost 3; bases outside the gene matches: 2. CDR1 is ENHRY, CDR2 SYGVKD, per germline. The CDR3 is 13 amino acids.

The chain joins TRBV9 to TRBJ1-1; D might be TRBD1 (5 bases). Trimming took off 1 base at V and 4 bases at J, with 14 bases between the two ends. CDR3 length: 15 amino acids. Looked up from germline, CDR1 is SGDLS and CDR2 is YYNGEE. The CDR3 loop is CASSVSGGRGTEAFF. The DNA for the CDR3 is TGTGCCAGCAGCGTATCTGGAGGGAGGGGCACTGAAGCTTTCTTT.

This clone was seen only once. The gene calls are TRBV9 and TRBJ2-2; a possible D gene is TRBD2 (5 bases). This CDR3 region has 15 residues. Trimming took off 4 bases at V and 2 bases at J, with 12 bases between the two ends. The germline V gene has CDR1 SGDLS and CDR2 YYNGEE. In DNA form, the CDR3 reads TGTGCCAGCAGCCCCCGCTCGGGAAACACCGGGGAGCTGTTTTTT. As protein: CASSPRSGNTGELFF.

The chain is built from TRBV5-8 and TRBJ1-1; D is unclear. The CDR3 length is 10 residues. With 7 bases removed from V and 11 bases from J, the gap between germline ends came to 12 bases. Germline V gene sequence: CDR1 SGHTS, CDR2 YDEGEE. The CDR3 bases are TGTGCCAGCCACTTAGTCGGGGCTTTCTTT. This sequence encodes CASHLVGAFF.

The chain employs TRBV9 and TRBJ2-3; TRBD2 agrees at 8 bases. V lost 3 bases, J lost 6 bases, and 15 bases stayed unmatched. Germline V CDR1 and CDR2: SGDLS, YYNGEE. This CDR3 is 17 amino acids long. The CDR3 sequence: CASSDDLLSGGPDTQYF. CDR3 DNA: TGTGCCAGCAGCGATGACCTTCTTTCGGGGGGGCCGGATACGCAGTATTTT.

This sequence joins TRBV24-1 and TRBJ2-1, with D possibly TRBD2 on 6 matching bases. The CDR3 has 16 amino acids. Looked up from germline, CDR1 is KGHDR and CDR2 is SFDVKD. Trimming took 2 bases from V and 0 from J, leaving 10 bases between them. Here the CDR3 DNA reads TGTGCCACCAGTGATTGGGACTCCCACTCCTACAATGAGCAGTTCTTC. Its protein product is CATSDWDSHSYNEQFF.